This passage covers 32 T cell receptor beta chains from one sample sequenced in a study of graft-versus-host responses after intestinal transplantation. Clones were sequenced by immunoSEQ multiplex PCR, and TCRdb holds only the in-frame ones, with some missing. The data show around 77,000 clones, 90% to 95% seen once. These TCRs' antigens remain unknown. The material was unstimulated CD8+ T cells sorted from spleen or lymph node cells, obtained before intestinal transplant. Every receptor here comes from a human donor who received an intestinal transplant.

The CDR3 nucleotides read TGTGCCAGCAGCCCAGGGACCCAGGGGGTTGGCTACGAGCAGTACTTC. Its protein product is CASSPGTQGVGYEQYF. This sequence joins TRBV7-9 and TRBJ2-7; TRBD1 matches at 7 bases. The CDR3 sequence is 16 residues long. In germline, CDR1 is SEHNR, CDR2 FQNEAQ (reference sequence). V shed 5 bases and J 3 bases; nucleotides not matched to a gene: 13.

V and J are TRBV28 and TRBJ1-2; D gene unclear. The CDR3 runs to 19 residues. The V and J ends lost 0 bases and 4 bases respectively, with 24 bases between them. Germline assignment: CDR1 MDHEN and CDR2 SYDVKM. CDR3 sequence reads: CASSLWFEVRTPRSYGYTF. The DNA for the CDR3 is TGTGCCAGCAGTTTATGGTTCGAAGTGCGGACCCCTCGGAGCTATGGCTACACCTTC.

V usage is TRBV6-1 and J usage is TRBJ2-7; 7 nucleotides agree with TRBD1. Germline-derived CDR1 and CDR2 are MNHNS and SASEGT. The CDR3 runs to 19 residues. V lost 4 bases and J lost 2; bases outside the gene matches: 20. DNA of the CDR3: TGTGCCAGCAGTGTTGAAGAGGGGGCCTCTGATCCAGCTACCTACGAGCAGTACTTC. This sequence encodes CASSVEEGASDPATYEQYF.

This chain links TRBV10-1 with TRBJ1-5; D gene uncertain. Trimming left V 6 bases short and J 7 bases short, with 22 bases between. Germline values: CDR1 WNHNN, CDR2 SYGVQD (reference sequence). The CDR3 loop spans 16 amino acids. The CDR3 spells CASSLRPDGPRQPQHF. In DNA, the CDR3 is TGCGCCAGCAGCCTCCGACCGGATGGGCCCAGGCAGCCCCAGCATTTT.

This chain links TRBV5-1 with TRBJ2-1; D is possibly TRBD1 or TRBD2 (6 bases each). V was cut by 1 base and J by 5 bases, with 19 bases left in between. The length of the CDR3 is 17 residues. Germline loops: CDR1 SGHRS, CDR2 YFSETQ. For the CDR3, the DNA is TGCGCCAGCAGCTTGAGGGGGACGGGGGCCCTAAACAATGAGCAGTTCTTC. Residues: CASSLRGTGALNNEQFF.

The chain couples TRBV7-2 to TRBJ2-7; D possibly uses TRBD1 or TRBD2 (5 bases each). This CDR3 spans 16 amino acids. Germline loops: CDR1 SGHTA, CDR2 FQGNSA. Trimming shortened V by 8 bases and J by 2 bases, and 22 bases separated the two germline ends. CDR3 amino acids: CASPPTGKPGPYEQYF. CDR3 in DNA: TGTGCCAGCCCCCCCACGGGGAAGCCGGGACCCTACGAGCAGTACTTC.

The chain combines TRBV27 with TRBJ2-1, with TRBD2 matching over 7 bases. CDR1 MNHEY and CDR2 SMNVEV come from the germline V gene (reference sequence). This CDR3 has 14 amino acids. V lost 5 bases, J lost 8 bases, and 9 bases stayed unmatched. CDR3 in amino acids: CASSAGTTRDEQFF. The CDR3 DNA reads as TGTGCCAGCAGTGCCGGGACTACTAGAGATGAGCAGTTCTTC.

V usage is TRBV28 and J usage is TRBJ2-3; the match to TRBD2 covers 13 bases. The CDR3 spans 16 residues. After removal of 3 bases from V and 2 bases from J, the junction contained 2 bases not matched to a gene. Germline V gene sequence: CDR1 MDHEN, CDR2 SYDVKM. Here the CDR3 DNA reads TGTGCCAGCAGTTTGGGGACTAGCGGGGACACAGATACGCAGTATTTT. Translated: CASSLGTSGDTDTQYF.

This chain links TRBV28 with TRBJ2-1; 13 nucleotides line up with TRBD2. CDR3 size: 15 residues. J was trimmed by 8 bases and V by 8 bases; bases with no gene match: 9. Per the germline V gene, CDR1 is MDHEN and CDR2 is SYDVKM. The DNA of the CDR3 is TGTGCCAGCTATGCCCGGACTAGCGGGAGCGATGAGCAGTTCTTC. It encodes CASYARTSGSDEQFF.

On this clone: One junction end does not reproduce the germline sequence, and a read error may be involved. V is TRBV7-9 and J is TRBJ2-5; 7 bases line up with TRBD2. Germline-derived CDR1 and CDR2 are SEHNR and FQNEAQ (reference sequence). The CDR3 spans 13 residues. This CDR3 is CDSSLAGEETQYF. Here the CDR3 DNA reads TGTGACAGCAGCTTGGCGGGAGAAGAGACCCAGTACTTC.

The chain carries TRBV2 and TRBJ2-1; 12 nucleotides match TRBD2. The CDR3 has 14 amino acids. Germline trimming cut 6 bases from V and 6 bases from J; bases unmatched to any gene: 3. Germline CDR1 and CDR2: SNHLY and FYNNEI. Here the CDR3 DNA reads TGTGCCAGCAGCTGGACTAGCGGGATCAATGAGCAGTTCTTC. Encoded protein: CASSWTSGINEQFF.

The CDR3 reads CASSLELAGGPAIQYF. CDR3 coding DNA: TGTGCCAGCAGTTTAGAACTAGCGGGAGGGCCCGCCATTCAGTACTTC. The V gene is TRBV27, the J gene TRBJ2-4, with TRBD2 matching over 13 bases. The CDR3 contains 16 residues. Germline V gene lookup returns CDR1 MNHEY and CDR2 SMNVEV (reference sequence). The trim removed 2 bases at V and 9 bases at J, leaving 7 bases unmatched.

The chain has TRBV7-8 and TRBJ2-1; no reliable D call. Germline V gene data show CDR1 as SGHVS and CDR2 as FQNEAQ. This CDR3 has 14 amino acids. With 2 bases removed from V and 4 bases from J, the gap between germline ends came to 9 bases. The CDR3, as DNA: TGTGCCAGCAGCTTACGGTTCAGGTACAATGAGCAGTTCTTC. This codes for CASSLRFRYNEQFF. Combining the CDR3 with reference TRBV7-8 and TRBJ2-1 gives the whole variable domain GAGVSQSPRYKVAKRGQDVALRCDPISGHVSLFWYQQALGQGPEFLTYFQNEAQLDKSGLPSDRFFAERPEGSVSTLKIQRTQQEDSAVYLCASSLRFRYNEQFFGPGTRLTVL.

This sequence joins TRBV15 and TRBJ2-7; possible D gene TRBD1, 6 bases. The CDR3 length is 16 residues. Trimming stripped 0 bases from V and 3 bases from J, with 15 bases between. Per germline, CDR1 LNHNV and CDR2 YYDKDF (reference sequence). The CDR3 DNA sequence: TGTGCCACCAGCAGAGATAGGGGACACGGTTACTACGAGCAGTACTTC. It specifies CATSRDRGHGYYEQYF.

This chain uses TRBV4-1 with TRBJ2-1; 9 bases match TRBD1. V shed 4 bases, J shed 7 bases, and the junction held 5 bases outside the gene matches. The CDR3 runs to 14 residues. Germline lookup yields CDR1 MGHRA and CDR2 YSYEKL. For the CDR3, the DNA is TGCGCCAGCAGCCTTCCCGGGACAGGGAATGAGCAGTTCTTC. Translating gives CASSLPGTGNEQFF.

The J gene is TRBJ1-3, the V gene TRBV7-8, with D perhaps TRBD1 (5 bases). In germline, CDR1 is SGHVS, CDR2 FQNEAQ. V was shortened by 5 bases and J by 0 bases, with 11 bases between the two germline ends. The CDR3 has 15 amino acids. The CDR3 loop reads CASSTPGASGNTIYF. CDR3 in DNA: TGTGCCAGCAGCACCCCTGGGGCCTCTGGAAACACCATATATTTT.

This clone was seen once. The chain recombines TRBV2 with TRBJ1-2; D gene unclear. The CDR3 extends over 13 amino acids. Germline lookup yields CDR1 SNHLY and CDR2 FYNNEI. Trimming removed 9 bases at V and 0 bases at J, with 11 bases between. The CDR3 sequence: CARGEWANYGYTF. In nucleotides, the CDR3 is TGTGCCAGGGGAGAGTGGGCTAACTATGGCTACACCTTC.

The V and J genes are TRBV9 and TRBJ2-7; 11 bases agree with TRBD2. Per the germline V gene, CDR1 is SGDLS and CDR2 is YYNGEE. This CDR3 is built from 15 residues. The J segment lost 2 bases and the V segment lost 4 bases, leaving 5 bases of the junction unmatched. This chain's CDR3 is CASSPLAGGPYEQYF. The CDR3, as DNA: TGTGCCAGCAGCCCGCTAGCGGGAGGTCCCTACGAGCAGTACTTC.

The chain employs TRBV9 and TRBJ2-4, with a weak D call TRBD1 (6 bases). This CDR3 comprises 14 residues. Germline assignment: CDR1 SGDLS and CDR2 YYNGEE. Trimming pared 3 bases from V and 7 bases from J, leaving 14 bases between. CDR3 sequence (DNA): TGTGCCAGCAGCGCTACAGGGTCCTCGAACATTCAGTACTTC. Its translation: CASSATGSSNIQYF.

Regarding this clone: Other DNA variants within this sample encode the same CDR3. The chain couples TRBV27 to TRBJ2-1; D is unclear. This CDR3 comprises 11 residues. Deletions cut 5 bases from V and 4 bases from J, with 3 bases between. Germline values: CDR1 MNHEY, CDR2 SMNVEV (reference sequence). This CDR3 is CASSLYNEQFF. In nucleotides, the CDR3 is TGTGCCAGCAGTCTTTACAATGAGCAGTTCTTC.

The chain uses TRBV12-5 and TRBJ2-5; TRBD2 agrees at 7 bases. Germline CDR1 and CDR2: LGHNT and FRNRAP. V trimming: 6 bases; J trimming: 6 bases; junction bases outside the gene matches: 13. This CDR3 comprises 15 residues. CDR3 sequence (DNA): TGTGCTAGTGGCGACGGGGGGAATGGGGTGCAGACCCAGTACTTC. Translation gives CASGDGGNGVQTQYF.

This chain joins TRBV30 and TRBJ1-1; perhaps TRBD1 as D (5 bases). The length of the CDR3 is 13 residues. The germline CDR1 and CDR2 sequences are GTSNPN and SVGIG (reference sequence). V lost 6 bases, J lost 1 base, and 12 bases lay in between. Here the CDR3 DNA reads TGTGCCTGCCGTCTTCAGGGGAACACTGAAGCTTTCTTT. Amino acids: CACRLQGNTEAFF.

This chain connects TRBV15 to TRBJ2-6, with D tentatively TRBD2 (6 bases). Germline V gene sequence: CDR1 LNHNV, CDR2 YYDKDF (reference sequence). The CDR3 runs 18 residues. The germline V and J ends were trimmed by 1 base and 2 bases, with 15 bases remaining between them. The CDR3 spells CATSRGGGEWAGANVLTF. The CDR3 nucleotides are TGTGCCACCAGCAGAGGGGGAGGAGAGTGGGCTGGGGCCAACGTCCTGACTTTC. Variable domain in full (rest from reference TRBV15 and TRBJ2-6): DAMVIQNPRYQVTQFGKPVTLSCSQTLNHNVMYWYQQKSSQAPKLLFHYYDKDFNNEADTPDNFQSRRPNTSFCFLDIRSPGLGDTAMYLCATSRGGGEWAGANVLTFGAGSRLTVL.

The genes are TRBV9 and TRBJ2-1, with 8 bases identical to TRBD1. The CDR3 covers 17 residues. Trimming took 0 bases from V and 5 from J; bases not matched to a gene: 10. Germline CDR1 and CDR2: SGDLS and YYNGEE. The CDR3 bases are TGTGCCAGCAGCGTAGCGGACCCTGGACAGGGCCACAATGAGCAGTTCTTC. Its protein product is CASSVADPGQGHNEQFF.

The V gene is TRBV7-2, the J gene TRBJ1-2; 11 bases are shared with TRBD1. Germline V gene lookup returns CDR1 SGHTA and CDR2 FQGNSA. J lost 8 bases, V lost 2 bases, and 10 bases had no gene match. The CDR3 length is 16 residues. The CDR3 protein is CASSLPPGQGVGGYTF. CDR3 sequence (DNA): TGTGCCAGCAGCTTACCCCCGGGACAGGGGGTCGGAGGCTACACCTTC.

The chain is built from TRBV19 and TRBJ1-1; D may be TRBD1 (6 bases). The CDR3 has 12 residues. Germline CDR1 LNHDA, CDR2 SQIVND (reference sequence). Trimming took off 6 bases at V and 3 bases at J, with 8 bases between the two ends. The CDR3 protein is CASRGGHTEAFF. CDR3 sequence (DNA): TGTGCCAGTAGGGGGGGCCACACTGAAGCTTTCTTT.

The J gene is TRBJ2-1, the V gene TRBV30; D is undetermined. Germline V gene data show CDR1 as GTSNPN and CDR2 as SVGIG (reference sequence). There are 12 residues in the CDR3. The V and J ends lost 2 bases and 6 bases respectively, with 8 bases between them. As DNA, the CDR3 is TGTGCCTGGAGTCTAGGATTCAATGAGCAGTTCTTC. Encoded protein: CAWSLGFNEQFF.

This sequence joins TRBV19 and TRBJ1-1; possibly TRBD1 for D (5 bases). CDR3 size: 14 residues. Trimming left V 5 bases short and J 3 bases short, with 13 bases between. The germline gives CDR1 LNHDA, CDR2 SQIVND (reference sequence). This CDR3 reads CASSGSEGYTEAFF. CDR3 bases: TGTGCCAGTAGTGGCTCCGAGGGGTACACTGAAGCTTTCTTT.

This clone has just one count. This sequence joins TRBV7-9 and TRBJ2-7; D is unclear. This CDR3 region has 14 residues. CDR1 is SEHNR, CDR2 FQNEAQ, per germline (reference sequence). Trimming removed 5 bases from V and 2 bases from J, with 13 bases in between. The CDR3 protein is CASSRNLLPYEQYF. As DNA, the CDR3 is TGTGCCAGCAGCCGAAATTTGCTCCCCTACGAGCAGTACTTC. The complete variable domain, with remaining parts taken from reference TRBV7-9 and TRBJ2-7, reads DTGVSQNPRHKITKRGQNVTFRCDPISEHNRLYWYRQTLGQGPEFLTYFQNEAQLEKSRLLSDRFSAERPKGSFSTLEIQRTEQGDSAMYLCASSRNLLPYEQYFGPGTRLTVT.

CDR3 loop: CATSDGLADEQYF. The CDR3 nucleotides read TGTGCCACCAGCGACGGACTAGCCGACGAGCAGTACTTC. This chain links TRBV15 with TRBJ2-7, with TRBD2 matching 8 bases. Trimming took 5 bases from V and 5 from J; bases not matched to a gene: 5. CDR3 length: 13 residues. CDR1 and CDR2 (germline): LNHNV, YYDKDF (reference sequence).

This chain connects TRBV30 to TRBJ2-7; TRBD2 matches 8 bases. CDR1 and CDR2 from the germline V gene are GTSNPN and SVGIG (reference sequence). After removal of 0 bases from V and 4 bases from J, the junction contained 5 bases not matched to a gene. The CDR3 contains 14 residues. The DNA for the CDR3 is TGTGCCTGGAGTGTACTGCGGGAGGCTTACGAGCAGTACTTC. Its translation is CAWSVLREAYEQYF.

V and J are TRBV7-9 and TRBJ2-1; D may be TRBD2 (5 bases). Germline CDR1 and CDR2: SEHNR and FQNEAQ (reference sequence). The CDR3 loop spans 15 amino acids. V lost 2 bases and J lost 7, with 15 bases in between. CDR3 nucleotides: TGTGCCAGCAGCTTACGGCGCCGCGGAGGTAATGAGCAGTTCTTC. Protein: CASSLRRRGGNEQFF.